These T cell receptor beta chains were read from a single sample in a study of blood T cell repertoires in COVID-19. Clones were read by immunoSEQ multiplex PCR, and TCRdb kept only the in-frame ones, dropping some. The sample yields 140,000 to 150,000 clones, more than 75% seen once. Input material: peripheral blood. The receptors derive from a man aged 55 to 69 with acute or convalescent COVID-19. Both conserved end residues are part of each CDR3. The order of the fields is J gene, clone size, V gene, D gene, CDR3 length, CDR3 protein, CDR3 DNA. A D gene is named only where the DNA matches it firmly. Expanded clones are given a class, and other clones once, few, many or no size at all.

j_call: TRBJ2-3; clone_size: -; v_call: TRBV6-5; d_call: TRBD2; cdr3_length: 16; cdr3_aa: CASSYWTSGSTDTQYF; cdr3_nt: TGTGCCAGCAGTTACTGGACTAGCGGGAGCACAGATACGCAGTATTTT
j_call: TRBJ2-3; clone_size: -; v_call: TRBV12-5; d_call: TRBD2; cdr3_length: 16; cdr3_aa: CASGPGAGGVADTQYF; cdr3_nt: TGTGCTAGTGGTCCCGGGGCGGGAGGGGTCGCAGATACGCAGTATTTT
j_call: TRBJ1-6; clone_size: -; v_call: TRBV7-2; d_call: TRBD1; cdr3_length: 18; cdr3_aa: CASSPQTLTGESGSPLHF; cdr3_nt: TGTGCCAGCAGCCCACAGACCTTGACAGGGGAGTCGGGTTCACCCCTCCACTTT
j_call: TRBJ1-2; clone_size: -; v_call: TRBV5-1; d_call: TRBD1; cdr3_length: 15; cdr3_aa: CASSSPGTGGYGYTF; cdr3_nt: TGCGCCAGCAGCTCTCCCGGGACAGGGGGGTATGGCTACACCTTC
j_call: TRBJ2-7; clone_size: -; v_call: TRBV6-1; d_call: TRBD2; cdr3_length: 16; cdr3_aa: CASSAPLAGGPYEQYF; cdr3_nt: TGTGCCAGCAGTGCTCCCCTAGCGGGAGGCCCCTACGAGCAGTACTTC
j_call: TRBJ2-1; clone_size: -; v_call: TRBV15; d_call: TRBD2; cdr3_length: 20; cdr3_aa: CATSKFVWTSGRREDDEQFF; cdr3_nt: TGTGCCACCAGCAAATTTGTTTGGACTAGCGGCCGGAGGGAAGACGATGAGCAGTTCTTC
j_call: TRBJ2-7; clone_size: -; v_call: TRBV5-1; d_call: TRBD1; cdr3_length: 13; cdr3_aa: CASSQDRGGEQYF; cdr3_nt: TGCGCCAGCAGCCAGGACAGGGGAGGAGAGCAGTACTTC
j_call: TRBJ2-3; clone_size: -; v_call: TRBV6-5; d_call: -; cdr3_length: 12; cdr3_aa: CASGRVKDTQYF; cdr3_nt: TGTGCCAGCGGCAGGGTTAAAGATACGCAGTATTTT
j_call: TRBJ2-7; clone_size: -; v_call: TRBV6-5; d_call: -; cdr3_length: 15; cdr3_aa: CASSYGDSSSYEQYF; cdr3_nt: TGTGCCAGCAGTTACGGAGACTCTAGCTCCTACGAGCAGTACTTC
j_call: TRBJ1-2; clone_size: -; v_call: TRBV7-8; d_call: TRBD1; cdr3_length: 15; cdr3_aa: CASSLARQGGYGYTF; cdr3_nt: TGTGCCAGCAGCTTAGCACGACAGGGAGGCTATGGCTACACCTTC
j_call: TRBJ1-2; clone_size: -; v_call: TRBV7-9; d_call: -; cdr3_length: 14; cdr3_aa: CASKQVGGDYGYTF; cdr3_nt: TGTGCCAGCAAGCAAGTGGGAGGTGACTATGGCTACACCTTC
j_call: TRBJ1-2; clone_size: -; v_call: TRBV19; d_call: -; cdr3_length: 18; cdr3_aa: CASSISLMGGGEDYGYTF; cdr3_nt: TGTGCCAGTAGTATATCCCTCATGGGAGGAGGGGAGGACTATGGCTACACCTTC
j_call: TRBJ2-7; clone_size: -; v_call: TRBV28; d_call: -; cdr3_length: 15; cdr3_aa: CASEGASGPFYEQYF; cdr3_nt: TGTGCCAGCGAGGGCGCCTCGGGCCCTTTTTACGAGCAGTACTTC
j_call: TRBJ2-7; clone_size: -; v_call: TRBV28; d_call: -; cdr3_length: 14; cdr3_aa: CASRPGGAGYEQYF; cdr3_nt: TGTGCCAGCAGACCTGGAGGGGCAGGGTACGAGCAGTACTTC
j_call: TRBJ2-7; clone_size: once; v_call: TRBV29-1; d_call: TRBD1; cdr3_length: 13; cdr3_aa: CSVSGQGEYEQYF; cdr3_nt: TGCAGCGTCTCCGGACAGGGGGAGTACGAGCAGTACTTC
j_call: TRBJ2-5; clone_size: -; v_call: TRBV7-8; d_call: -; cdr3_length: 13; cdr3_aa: CASQGTSQETQYF; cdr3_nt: TGTGCCAGTCAAGGGACTTCACAAGAGACCCAGTACTTC
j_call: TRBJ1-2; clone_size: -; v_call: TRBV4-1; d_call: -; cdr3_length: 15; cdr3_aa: CASSQDLGRSNGYTF; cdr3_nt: TGCGCCAGCAGCCAAGATCTAGGTCGGTCTAATGGCTACACCTTC
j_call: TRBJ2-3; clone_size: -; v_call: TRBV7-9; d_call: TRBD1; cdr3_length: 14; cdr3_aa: CASSRQGVTDTQYF; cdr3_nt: TGTGCCAGCAGTCGACAGGGGGTCACAGATACGCAGTATTTT
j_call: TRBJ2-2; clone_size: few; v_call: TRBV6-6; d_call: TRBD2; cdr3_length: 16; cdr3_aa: CASSPSRTSGTGELFF; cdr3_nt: TGTGCCAGCAGTCCAAGTCGGACTAGCGGGACCGGGGAGCTGTTTTTT
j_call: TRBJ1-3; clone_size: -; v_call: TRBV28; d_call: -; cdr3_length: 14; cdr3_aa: CASISVTSGNTIYF; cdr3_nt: TGTGCCAGCATATCAGTTACCTCTGGAAACACCATATATTTT
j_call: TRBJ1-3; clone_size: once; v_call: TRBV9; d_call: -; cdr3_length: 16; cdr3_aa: CASSESGLIYGNTIYF; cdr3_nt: TGTGCCAGCAGCGAATCGGGACTCATCTATGGAAACACCATATATTTT
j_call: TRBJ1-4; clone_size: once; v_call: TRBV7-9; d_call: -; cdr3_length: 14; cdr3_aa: CASSLAQGNEKLFF; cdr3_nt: TGTGCCAGCAGCTTAGCTCAGGGTAATGAAAAACTGTTTTTT
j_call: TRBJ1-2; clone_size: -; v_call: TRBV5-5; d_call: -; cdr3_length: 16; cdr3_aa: CASSLGLLSSGYGYTF; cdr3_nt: TGTGCCAGCAGCTTGGGTCTCCTCAGCAGCGGCTATGGCTACACCTTC
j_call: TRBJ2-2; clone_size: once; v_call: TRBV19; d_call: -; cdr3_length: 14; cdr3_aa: CASSIRLVDGELFF; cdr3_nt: TGTGCCAGTAGTATCAGACTAGTCGACGGGGAGCTGTTTTTT
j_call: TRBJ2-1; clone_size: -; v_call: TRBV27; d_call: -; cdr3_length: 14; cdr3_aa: CASSLFSSYNEQFF; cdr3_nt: TGTGCCAGCAGTTTATTTAGCTCCTACAATGAGCAGTTCTTC
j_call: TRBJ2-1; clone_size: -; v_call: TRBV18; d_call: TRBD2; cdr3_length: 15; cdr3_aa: CASSGSRRGEDEQFF; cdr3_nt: TGTGCCAGCTCAGGATCCCGGCGGGGGGAGGATGAGCAGTTCTTC
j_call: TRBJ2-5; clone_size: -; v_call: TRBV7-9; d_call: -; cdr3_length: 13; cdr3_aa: CASSLGVRETQYF; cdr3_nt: TGTGCCAGCAGCTTAGGGGTCAGGGAGACCCAGTACTTC
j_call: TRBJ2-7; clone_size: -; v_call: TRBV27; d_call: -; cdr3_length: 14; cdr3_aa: CASSIAPSSYEQYF; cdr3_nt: TGTGCCAGCAGTATAGCGCCTAGCTCCTACGAGCAGTACTTC
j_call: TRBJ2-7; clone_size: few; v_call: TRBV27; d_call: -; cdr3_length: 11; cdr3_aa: CASSLEGKQYF; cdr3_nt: TGTGCCAGCAGCCTGGAGGGGAAGCAGTACTTC
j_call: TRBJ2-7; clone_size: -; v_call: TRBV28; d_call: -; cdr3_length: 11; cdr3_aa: CASSSGYEQYF; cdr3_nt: TGTGCCAGCAGTTCAGGGTACGAGCAGTACTTC
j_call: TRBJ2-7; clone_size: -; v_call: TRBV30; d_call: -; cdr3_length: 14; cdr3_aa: CAWSLDRSSYEQYF; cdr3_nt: TGTGCCTGGAGTCTAGACAGGTCCTCCTACGAGCAGTACTTC
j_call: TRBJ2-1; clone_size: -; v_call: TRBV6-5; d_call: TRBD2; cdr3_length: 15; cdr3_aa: CASSSASGGPLEQFF; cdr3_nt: TGTGCCAGCAGTTCCGCTAGCGGAGGGCCGCTTGAGCAGTTCTTC
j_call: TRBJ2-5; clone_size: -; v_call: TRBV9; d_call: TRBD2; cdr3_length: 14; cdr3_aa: CASSPGLAGETQYF; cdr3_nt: TGTGCCAGCAGCCCCGGACTAGCAGGAGAGACCCAGTACTTC
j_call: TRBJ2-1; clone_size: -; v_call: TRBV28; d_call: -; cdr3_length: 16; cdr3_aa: CASSVTSSGPYNEQFF; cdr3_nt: TGTGCCAGCAGTGTCACCAGTAGCGGCCCCTACAATGAGCAGTTCTTC
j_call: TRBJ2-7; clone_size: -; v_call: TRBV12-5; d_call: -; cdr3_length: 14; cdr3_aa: CASATGTYSYEQYF; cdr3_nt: TGTGCTAGTGCCACCGGGACTTACTCCTACGAGCAGTACTTC
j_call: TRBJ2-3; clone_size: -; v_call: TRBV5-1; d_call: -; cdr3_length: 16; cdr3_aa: CASSLVAGVSRDTQYF; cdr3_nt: TGCGCCAGCAGCTTGGTGGCAGGGGTCAGTCGAGATACGCAGTATTTT
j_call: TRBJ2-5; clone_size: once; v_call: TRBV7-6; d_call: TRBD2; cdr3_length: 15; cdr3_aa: CASSASGGYQETQYF; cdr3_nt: TGTGCCAGCAGCGCTAGCGGGGGCTACCAAGAGACCCAGTACTTC
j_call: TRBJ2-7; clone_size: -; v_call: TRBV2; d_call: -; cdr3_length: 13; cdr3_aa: CASSPGLASEQYF; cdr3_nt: TGTGCCAGCAGTCCCGGGCTAGCGAGCGAGCAGTACTTC
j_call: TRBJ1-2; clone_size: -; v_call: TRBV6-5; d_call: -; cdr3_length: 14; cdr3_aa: CASSYSGAWGGYTF; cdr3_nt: TGTGCCAGCAGTTATAGTGGTGCCTGGGGCGGCTACACCTTC
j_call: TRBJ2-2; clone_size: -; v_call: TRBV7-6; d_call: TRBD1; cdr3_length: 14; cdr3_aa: CASRGTGNTGELFF; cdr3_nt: TGTGCCAGCAGGGGGACAGGGAACACCGGGGAGCTGTTTTTT
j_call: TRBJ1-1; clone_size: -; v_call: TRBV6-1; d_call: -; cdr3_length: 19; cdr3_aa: CASSEIGFARGVANTEAFF; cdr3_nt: TGTGCCAGCAGTGAAATCGGGTTTGCCCGGGGAGTAGCGAACACTGAAGCTTTCTTT
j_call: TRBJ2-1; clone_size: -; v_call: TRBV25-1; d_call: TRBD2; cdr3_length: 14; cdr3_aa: CASSDGGSYNEQFF; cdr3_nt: TGTGCCAGCAGTGACGGGGGGTCCTACAATGAGCAGTTCTTC
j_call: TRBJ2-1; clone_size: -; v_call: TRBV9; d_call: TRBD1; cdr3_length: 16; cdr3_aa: CASSAPGTGDYNEQFF; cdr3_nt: TGTGCCAGCAGCGCACCCGGGACAGGGGACTACAATGAGCAGTTCTTC
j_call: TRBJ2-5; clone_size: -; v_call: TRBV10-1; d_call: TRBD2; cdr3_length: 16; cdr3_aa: CASSESLLAGEETQYF; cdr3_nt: TGCGCCAGCAGTGAGTCTTTGCTAGCGGGAGAAGAGACCCAGTACTTC
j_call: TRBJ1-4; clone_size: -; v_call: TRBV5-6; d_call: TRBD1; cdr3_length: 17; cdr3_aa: CASSAGQGITGGEKLFF; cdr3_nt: TGTGCCAGCAGCGCGGGACAGGGGATAACTGGGGGTGAAAAACTGTTTTTT
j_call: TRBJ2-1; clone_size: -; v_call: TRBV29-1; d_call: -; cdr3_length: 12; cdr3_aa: CSVELVADEQFF; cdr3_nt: TGCAGCGTTGAACTGGTAGCGGATGAGCAGTTCTTC
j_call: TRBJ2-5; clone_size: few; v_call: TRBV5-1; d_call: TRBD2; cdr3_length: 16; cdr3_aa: CASSSGFTTGGETQYF; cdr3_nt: TGCGCCAGCAGCTCGGGCTTTACTACGGGGGGAGAGACCCAGTACTTC
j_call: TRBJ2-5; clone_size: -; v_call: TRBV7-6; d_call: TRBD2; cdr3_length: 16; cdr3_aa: CASSLAPGLGQETQYF; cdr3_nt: TGTGCCAGCAGCTTAGCCCCGGGACTAGGACAAGAGACCCAGTACTTC